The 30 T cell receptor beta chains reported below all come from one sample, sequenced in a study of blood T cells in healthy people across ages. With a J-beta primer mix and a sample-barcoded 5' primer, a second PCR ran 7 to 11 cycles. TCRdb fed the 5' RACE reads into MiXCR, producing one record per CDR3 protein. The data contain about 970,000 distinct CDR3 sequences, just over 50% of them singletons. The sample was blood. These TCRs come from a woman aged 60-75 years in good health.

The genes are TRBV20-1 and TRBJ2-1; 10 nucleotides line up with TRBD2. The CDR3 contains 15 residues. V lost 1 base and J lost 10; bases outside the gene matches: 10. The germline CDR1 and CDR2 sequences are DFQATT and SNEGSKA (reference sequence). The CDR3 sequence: CSARVSSGRAREQFF. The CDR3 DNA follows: TGCAGTGCTAGAGTATCCAGCGGGAGGGCCCGGGAGCAGTTCTTC.

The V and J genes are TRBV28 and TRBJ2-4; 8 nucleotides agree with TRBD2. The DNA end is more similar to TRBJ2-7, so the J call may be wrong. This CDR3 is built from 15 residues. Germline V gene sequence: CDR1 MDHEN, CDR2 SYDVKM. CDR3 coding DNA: TGTGCCAGCGTCCAGGGAGCGGGAGATATGAACGAGCAGTACTTC. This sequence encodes CASVQGAGDMNEQYF.

The CDR3 DNA sequence: TGTGCCAGCAGCCCCCTAACAGGGCCCACCGGGGAGCTGTTTTTT. Its translation: CASSPLTGPTGELFF. This chain connects TRBV13 to TRBJ2-2; D might be TRBD1 (6 bases). The germline V gene encodes CDR1 PRHDT and CDR2 FYEKMQ (reference sequence). The V end lost 5 bases, the J end lost 4 bases, and 14 bases lay between the germline ends. This CDR3 contains 15 residues.

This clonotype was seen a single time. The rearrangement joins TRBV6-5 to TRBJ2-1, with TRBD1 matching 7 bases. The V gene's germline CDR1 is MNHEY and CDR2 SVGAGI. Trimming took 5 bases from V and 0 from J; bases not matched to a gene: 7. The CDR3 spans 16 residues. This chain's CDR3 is CASSPPGQSSYNEQFF. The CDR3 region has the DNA TGTGCCAGCAGTCCACCGGGACAGAGCTCCTACAATGAGCAGTTCTTC.

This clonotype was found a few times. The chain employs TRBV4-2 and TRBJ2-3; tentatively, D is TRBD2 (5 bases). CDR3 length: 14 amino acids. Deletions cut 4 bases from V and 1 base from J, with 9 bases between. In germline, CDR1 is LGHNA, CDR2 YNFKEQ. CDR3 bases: TGTGCCAGCAGCCGGAGGACGGGCACAGATACGCAGTATTTT. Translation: CASSRRTGTDTQYF.

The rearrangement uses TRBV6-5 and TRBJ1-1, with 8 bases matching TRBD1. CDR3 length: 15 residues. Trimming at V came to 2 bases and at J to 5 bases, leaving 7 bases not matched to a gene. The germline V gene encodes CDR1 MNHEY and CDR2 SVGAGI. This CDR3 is CASSYATGGVTEAFF. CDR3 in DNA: TGTGCCAGCAGTTACGCCACAGGGGGGGTAACTGAAGCTTTCTTT.

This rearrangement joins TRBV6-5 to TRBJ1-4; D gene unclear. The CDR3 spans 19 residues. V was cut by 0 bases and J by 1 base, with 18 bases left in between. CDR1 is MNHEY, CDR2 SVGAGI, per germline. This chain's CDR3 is CASSYSVAQGPLTNEKLFF. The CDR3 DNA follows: TGTGCCAGCAGTTACTCTGTAGCTCAAGGGCCTTTAACTAATGAAAAACTGTTTTTT.

This CDR3 reads CASRKLAGVSETQYF. The CDR3 DNA sequence: TGTGCCAGCAGGAAACTAGCGGGAGTATCGGAGACCCAGTACTTC. The rearrangement joins TRBV7-8 to TRBJ2-7; 11 bases match TRBD2. The end of the DNA is better explained by TRBJ2-5, so the J call may be wrong. Germline CDR1 reads SGHVS; CDR2 reads FQNEAQ. The CDR3 contains 15 residues.

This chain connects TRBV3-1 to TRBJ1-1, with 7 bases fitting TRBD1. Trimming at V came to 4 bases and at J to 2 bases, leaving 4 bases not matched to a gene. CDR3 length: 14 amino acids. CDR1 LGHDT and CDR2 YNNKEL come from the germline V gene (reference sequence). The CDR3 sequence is CASSPRGFNTEAFF. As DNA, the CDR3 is TGTGCCAGCAGCCCCAGGGGGTTTAACACTGAAGCTTTCTTT. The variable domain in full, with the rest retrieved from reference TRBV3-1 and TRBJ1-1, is DTAVSQTPKYLVTQMGNDKSIKCEQNLGHDTMYWYKQDSKKFLKIMFSYNNKELIINETVPNRFSPKSPDKAHLNLHINSLELGDSAVYFCASSPRGFNTEAFFGQGTRLTVV.

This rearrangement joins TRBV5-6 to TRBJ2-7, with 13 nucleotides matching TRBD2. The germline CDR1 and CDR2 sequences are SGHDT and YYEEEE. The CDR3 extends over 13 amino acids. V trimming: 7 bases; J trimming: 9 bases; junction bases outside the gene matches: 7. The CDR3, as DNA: TGTGCCAGCGGAGGGACTAGCGGGACCCCGCAGTACTTC. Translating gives CASGGTSGTPQYF.

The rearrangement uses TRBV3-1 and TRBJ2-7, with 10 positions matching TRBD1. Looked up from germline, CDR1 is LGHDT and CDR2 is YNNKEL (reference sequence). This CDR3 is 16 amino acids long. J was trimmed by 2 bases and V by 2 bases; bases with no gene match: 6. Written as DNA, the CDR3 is TGTGCCAGCAGCCAAAACCCCGGGACAGGGGCCTACGAGCAGTACTTC. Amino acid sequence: CASSQNPGTGAYEQYF.

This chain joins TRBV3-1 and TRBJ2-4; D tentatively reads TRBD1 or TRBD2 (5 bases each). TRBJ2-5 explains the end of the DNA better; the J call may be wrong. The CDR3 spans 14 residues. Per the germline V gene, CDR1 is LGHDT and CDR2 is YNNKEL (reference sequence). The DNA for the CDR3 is TGTGCCAGCAGCCACCGGGGCGGACAAGAGACCCAGTACTTC. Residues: CASSHRGGQETQYF.

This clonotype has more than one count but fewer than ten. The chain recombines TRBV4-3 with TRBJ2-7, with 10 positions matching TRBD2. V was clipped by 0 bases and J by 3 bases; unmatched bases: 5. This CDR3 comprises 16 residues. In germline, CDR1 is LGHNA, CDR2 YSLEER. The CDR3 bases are TGCGCCAGCAGCCAAGATTGGGCTAGCGGGAGCTACGAGCAGTACTTC. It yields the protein CASSQDWASGSYEQYF.

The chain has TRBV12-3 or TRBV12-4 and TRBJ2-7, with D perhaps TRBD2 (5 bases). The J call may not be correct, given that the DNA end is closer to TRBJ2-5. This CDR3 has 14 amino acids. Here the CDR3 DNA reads TGTGCCAGCAGACCTCGCGGCCGGGGAGAGACCCAGTACTTC. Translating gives CASRPRGRGETQYF.

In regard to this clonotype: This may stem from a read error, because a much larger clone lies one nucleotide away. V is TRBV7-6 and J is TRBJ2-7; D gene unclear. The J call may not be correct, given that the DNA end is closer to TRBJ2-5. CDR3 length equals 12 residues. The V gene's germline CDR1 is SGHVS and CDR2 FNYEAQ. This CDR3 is CARSLLQETQYF. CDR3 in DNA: TGTGCCCGCAGCTTACTGCAAGAGACCCAGTACTTC.

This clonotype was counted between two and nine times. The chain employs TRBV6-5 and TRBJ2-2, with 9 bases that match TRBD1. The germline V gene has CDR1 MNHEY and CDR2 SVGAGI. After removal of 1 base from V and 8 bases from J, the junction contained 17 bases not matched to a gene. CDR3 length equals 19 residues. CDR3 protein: CASSYWVNRGRGKRGELFF. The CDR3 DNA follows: TGTGCCAGCAGTTACTGGGTTAACAGGGGGCGCGGGAAGAGGGGGGAGCTGTTTTTT.

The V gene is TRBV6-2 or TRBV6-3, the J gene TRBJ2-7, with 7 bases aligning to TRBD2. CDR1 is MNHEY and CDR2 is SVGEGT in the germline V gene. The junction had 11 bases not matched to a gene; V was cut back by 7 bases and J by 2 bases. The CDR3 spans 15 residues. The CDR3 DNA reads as TGTGCCAGCAAGAGTGGCGGGGGAGGGACCTACGAGCAGTACTTC. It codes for CASKSGGGGTYEQYF.

The CDR3 DNA reads TGCAGTGCTAGAGATGCTAGCGGGAGGGGGTACGAGCAGTACTTC. It specifies CSARDASGRGYEQYF. The chain links TRBV20-1 to TRBJ2-7; TRBD2 matches at 12 bases. The germline gives CDR1 DFQATT, CDR2 SNEGSKA (reference sequence). V lost 0 bases to trimming and J lost 4 bases; unmatched junction nucleotides: 4. This CDR3 has 15 amino acids.

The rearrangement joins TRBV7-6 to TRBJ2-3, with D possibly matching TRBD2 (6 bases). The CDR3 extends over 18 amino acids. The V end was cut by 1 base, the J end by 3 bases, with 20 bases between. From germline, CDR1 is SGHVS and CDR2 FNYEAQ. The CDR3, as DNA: TGTGCCAGCAGCTTAGGGAGGTTGGGGGAGGATGGAACAGATACGCAGTATTTT. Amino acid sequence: CASSLGRLGEDGTDTQYF.

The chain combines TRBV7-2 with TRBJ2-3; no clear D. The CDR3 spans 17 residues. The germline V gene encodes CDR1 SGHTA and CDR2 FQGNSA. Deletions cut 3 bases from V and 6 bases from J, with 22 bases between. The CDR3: CASSFPYAARPGDTQYF. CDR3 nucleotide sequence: TGTGCCAGCAGCTTCCCGTACGCGGCTAGGCCCGGTGATACGCAGTATTTT.

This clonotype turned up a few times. This chain's CDR3 is CSARLTGERGRPQHF. CDR3 bases: TGCAGTGCTAGATTGACAGGAGAGAGGGGCCGGCCCCAGCATTTT. The chain combines TRBV20-1 with TRBJ1-5; maybe TRBD1 (6 bases). This CDR3 is built from 15 residues. The V end was cut by 2 bases, the J end by 9 bases, with 20 bases between. Germline V lookup: CDR1 DFQATT, CDR2 SNEGSKA (reference sequence).

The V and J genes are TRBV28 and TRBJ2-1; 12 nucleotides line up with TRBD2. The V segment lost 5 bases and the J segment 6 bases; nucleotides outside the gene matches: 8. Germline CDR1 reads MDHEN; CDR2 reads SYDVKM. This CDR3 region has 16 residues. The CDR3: CASSTPGLAGLNEQFF. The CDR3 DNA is TGTGCCAGCAGTACACCGGGACTAGCGGGCCTCAATGAGCAGTTCTTC.

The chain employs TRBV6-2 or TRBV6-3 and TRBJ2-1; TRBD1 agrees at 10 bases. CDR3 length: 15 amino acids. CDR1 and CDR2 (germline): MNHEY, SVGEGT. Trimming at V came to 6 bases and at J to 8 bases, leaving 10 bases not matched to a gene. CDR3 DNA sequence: TGTGCCAGCAGACCCCGGGACAGGGGCGGGGATGAGCAGTTCTTC. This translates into CASRPRDRGGDEQFF.

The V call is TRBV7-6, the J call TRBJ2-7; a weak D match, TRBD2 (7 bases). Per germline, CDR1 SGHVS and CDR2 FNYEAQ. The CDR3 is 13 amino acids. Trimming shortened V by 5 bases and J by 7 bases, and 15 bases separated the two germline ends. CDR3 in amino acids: CASSPAGAVEQYF. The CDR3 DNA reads TGTGCCAGCAGCCCCGCGGGGGCGGTTGAGCAGTACTTC.

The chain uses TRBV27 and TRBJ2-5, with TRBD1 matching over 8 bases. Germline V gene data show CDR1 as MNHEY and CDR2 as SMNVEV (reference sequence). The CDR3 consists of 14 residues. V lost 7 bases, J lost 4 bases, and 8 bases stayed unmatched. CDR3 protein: CASTRGQVIETQYF. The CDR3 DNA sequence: TGTGCCAGCACACGGGGACAGGTGATAGAGACCCAGTACTTC.

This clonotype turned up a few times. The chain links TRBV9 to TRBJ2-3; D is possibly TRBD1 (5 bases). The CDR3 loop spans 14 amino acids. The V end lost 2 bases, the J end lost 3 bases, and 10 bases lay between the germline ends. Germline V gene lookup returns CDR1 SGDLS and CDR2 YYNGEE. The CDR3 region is CASSVRQGTDTQYF. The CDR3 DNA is TGTGCCAGCAGCGTCCGGCAGGGTACAGATACGCAGTATTTT.

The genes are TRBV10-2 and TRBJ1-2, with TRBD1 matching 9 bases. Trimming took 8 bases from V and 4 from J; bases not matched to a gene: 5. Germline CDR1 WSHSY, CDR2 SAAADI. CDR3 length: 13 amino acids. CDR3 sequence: CASLGQGTYGYTF. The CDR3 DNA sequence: TGCGCCAGCCTTGGACAGGGGACCTATGGCTACACCTTC.

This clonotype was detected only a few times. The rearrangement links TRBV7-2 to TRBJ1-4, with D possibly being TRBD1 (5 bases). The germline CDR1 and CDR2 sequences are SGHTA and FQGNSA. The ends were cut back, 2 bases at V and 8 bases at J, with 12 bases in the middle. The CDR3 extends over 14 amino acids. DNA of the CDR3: TGTGCCAGCAGCTTACAAGGGGTGGCCGAAAAACTGTTTTTT. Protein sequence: CASSLQGVAEKLFF.

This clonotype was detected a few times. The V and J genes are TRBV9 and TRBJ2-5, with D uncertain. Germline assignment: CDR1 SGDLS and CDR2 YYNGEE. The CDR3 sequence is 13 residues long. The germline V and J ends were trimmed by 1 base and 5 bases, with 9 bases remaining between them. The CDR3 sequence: CASSVMSEETQYF. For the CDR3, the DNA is TGTGCCAGCAGCGTAATGTCAGAGGAGACCCAGTACTTC.

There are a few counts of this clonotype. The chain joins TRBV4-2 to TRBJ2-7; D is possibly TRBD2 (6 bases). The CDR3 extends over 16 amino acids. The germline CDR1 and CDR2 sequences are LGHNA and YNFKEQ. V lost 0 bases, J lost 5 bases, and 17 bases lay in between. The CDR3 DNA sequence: TGTGCCAGCAGCCAAGATTCGGGGGAGCGCCAGCACGAGCAGTACTTC. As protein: CASSQDSGERQHEQYF.